These 13 T cell receptor beta chains were all obtained from the same sample, sequenced in a study of blood T cells in healthy people across ages. A second about 6 to 11 cycle PCR used barcoded and J-beta primers. TCRdb passed the 5' RACE reads through MiXCR, listing each CDR3 protein once. Here the sample spans 800,000 or so distinct CDR3 sequences, approximately 25% being singletons. This same sample was also part of a study on T cells of mothers and their children.

Sequencing used blood. The receptor source for this set is a boy between 10 and 17 years old in good health.

This clonotype was seen a handful of times. J is TRBJ2-1 and V is TRBV7-6, with D perhaps TRBD2 (6 bases). The CDR3 has 14 residues. Trimming pared 1 base from V and 8 bases from J, leaving 12 bases between. Germline CDR1 is SGHVS and CDR2 is FNYEAQ. For the CDR3, the DNA is TGTGCCAGCAGCTTAGGGGGACTCGCCGATGAGCAGTTCTTC. Its translation is CASSLGGLADEQFF.

This clonotype was seen a handful of times. The genes are TRBV7-9 and TRBJ2-5; D gene uncertain. V lost 4 bases and J 0 bases, leaving 15 bases between the germline ends. The CDR3 covers 16 residues. Germline V gene lookup returns CDR1 SEHNR and CDR2 FQNEAQ (reference sequence). CDR3 nucleotide sequence: TGTGCCAGCAGCTACGAGCTTCCCACGTACCAAGAGACCCAGTACTTC. Encoded protein: CASSYELPTYQETQYF.

This clonotype appeared a few times. The chain joins TRBV20-1 to TRBJ2-1, with D unclear. This CDR3 region has 16 residues. V lost 0 bases, J lost 2 bases, and 14 bases lay in between. Germline CDR1 DFQATT, CDR2 SNEGSKA (reference sequence). CDR3 in amino acids: CSAREPLEGPYNEQFF. The CDR3 DNA sequence: TGCAGTGCTAGAGAGCCTCTAGAAGGGCCCTACAATGAGCAGTTCTTC.

This clonotype is a singleton in its sample. The CDR3 nucleotides read TGCAGTGCGGGGCCATCTGGGGCCAACGTCCTGACTTTC. It codes for CSAGPSGANVLTF. The chain links TRBV20-1 to TRBJ2-6, with a possible D match to TRBD1 (5 bases). Trimming cost V 6 bases and J 1 base, with 7 bases left between them. Per the germline V gene, CDR1 is DFQATT and CDR2 is SNEGSKA (reference sequence). The length of the CDR3 is 13 residues.

The chain has TRBV5-6 and TRBJ2-5; TRBD1 matches at 9 bases. Looked up from germline, CDR1 is SGHDT and CDR2 is YYEEEE. The CDR3 spans 15 residues. The junction had 6 bases not matched to a gene; V was cut back by 1 base and J by 5 bases. The CDR3 protein is CASSLYRDREETQYF. CDR3 coding DNA: TGTGCCAGCAGCTTGTACCGGGACAGGGAGGAGACCCAGTACTTC.

This clonotype occurred a few times. The chain recombines TRBV29-1 with TRBJ2-3; D perhaps matches TRBD2 (5 bases). Germline CDR1 is SQVTM and CDR2 is ANQGSEA. The ends were cut back, 3 bases at V and 2 bases at J, with 6 bases in the middle. The CDR3 spans 12 residues. The CDR3 DNA follows: TGCAGCGTTGAGGGAGCCACAGATACGCAGTATTTT. As protein: CSVEGATDTQYF.

This clonotype showed up just a few times. V usage is TRBV20-1 and J usage is TRBJ2-3; D is unclear. This CDR3 contains 13 residues. Germline-derived CDR1 and CDR2 are DFQATT and SNEGSKA (reference sequence). Deletions cut 3 bases from V and 3 bases from J, with 10 bases between. The CDR3 protein is CSARMGSTDTQYF. The CDR3 DNA follows: TGCAGTGCTAGGATGGGTAGTACAGATACGCAGTATTTT.

The table lists this clonotype with a few counts. The J gene is TRBJ1-4, the V gene TRBV18; D ambiguous. V was pared by 2 bases and J by 4 bases, with 5 bases between. The CDR3 is 13 amino acids. CDR1 is KGHSH, CDR2 LQKENI, per germline. CDR3 amino acids: CASSPGFNEKLFF. The CDR3 DNA follows: TGTGCCAGCTCACCAGGTTTTAATGAAAAACTGTTTTTT.

The rearrangement links TRBV2 to TRBJ2-7; D is unclear. The V gene's germline CDR1 is SNHLY and CDR2 FYNNEI. The V gene lost 6 bases and the J gene lost 5 bases, with 5 bases spanning the gap. The CDR3 spans 10 residues. CDR3 bases: TGTGCCAGCAGGATAAACGAGCAGTACTTC. Translated, it gives CASRINEQYF.

This chain links TRBV18 with TRBJ2-5; D may be TRBD2 (5 bases). Germline V CDR1 and CDR2: KGHSH, LQKENI. With 0 bases removed from V and 1 base from J, the gap between germline ends came to 6 bases. This CDR3 spans 14 amino acids. Here the CDR3 DNA reads TGTGCCAGCTCACCACCTCGGGGCCAAGAGACCCAGTACTTC. This encodes CASSPPRGQETQYF.

This clonotype was seen a few times. This sequence joins TRBV20-1 and TRBJ2-1, with 8 bases matching TRBD2. With V trimmed by 6 bases and J by 8 bases, 12 bases remained unmatched. The germline CDR1 and CDR2 sequences are DFQATT and SNEGSKA (reference sequence). The CDR3 length is 14 residues. The CDR3 region has the DNA TGCAGTGCCGGGGGGGAGGGCCAATCGGATGAGCAGTTCTTC. Its protein is CSAGGEGQSDEQFF.

There are a few counts of this clonotype. This chain links TRBV6-6 with TRBJ1-2, with D tentatively TRBD1 (6 bases). Trimming stripped 6 bases from V and 2 bases from J, with 16 bases between. The CDR3 is made up of 15 amino acids. The germline V gene has CDR1 MNHNY and CDR2 SVGAGI (reference sequence). The CDR3 sequence: CASSEQGDPNYGYTF. The CDR3 nucleotides are TGTGCCAGCAGCGAACAGGGAGATCCGAACTATGGCTACACCTTC.

The V gene is TRBV20-1, the J gene TRBJ2-5, with 8 nucleotides matching TRBD1. The CDR3 length is 15 residues. Germline V gene lookup returns CDR1 DFQATT and CDR2 SNEGSKA (reference sequence). After removal of 0 bases from V and 5 bases from J, the junction contained 8 bases not matched to a gene. The CDR3 DNA is TGCAGTGCTAGAGAACCCAGGGGGCCTGTGGAGACCCAGTACTTC. Its protein product is CSAREPRGPVETQYF.